The rows below give T cell receptor beta chains drawn from one sample of a study of CD8 T cells in Susac syndrome. TCRdb ran MiXCR on the immunoSEQ multiplex PCR reads and lists one entry per CDR3 protein. The sample contains 15,000 to 20,000 distinct CDR3 sequences, roughly 96% of which appear only once. The sequencing input was CD8+ T cells from PBMCs. These receptors originate from a human donor in good health. Both conserved end residues are part of each CDR3. The D gene is left open where the match is weak. A row's size may be missing; if present it is once, few, many or a size class.

size	V	D	J	DNA	CDR3
NA	TRBV28	TRBD2	TRBJ2-5	TGTGCCAGCAGTCGAACCGTAGCGGGAGTAGGGGAGACCCAGTACTTC	CASSRTVAGVGETQYF
NA	TRBV7-6	TRBD2	TRBJ2-1	TGTGCCAGCAGCTTAGGACTAGCCAGTGAGCAGTTCTTC	CASSLGLASEQFF
NA	TRBV3-1	TRBD2	TRBJ2-1	TGTGCCAGCAGGTGGGAGGGGAGGAATGAGCAGTTCTTC	CASRWEGRNEQFF
NA	TRBV4-3	TRBD2	TRBJ2-2	TGCGCCAGCAGCCGTCTCAGCGGGAGGGCCGCCGGGGAGCTGTTTTTT	CASSRLSGRAAGELFF
NA	TRBV28	TRBD2	TRBJ2-3	TGTGCCAGCGGGGGGGTATCAGATACGCAGTATTTT	CASGGVSDTQYF
NA	TRBV7-9	NA	TRBJ2-7	TGTGCCAGCAGGGCAACCGGGTCCCATGTCGACGAGCAGTACTTC	CASRATGSHVDEQYF
once	TRBV27	NA	TRBJ2-1	TGTGCCAGCAGCCTTTCGGGGTGGAATGAGCAGTTCTTC	CASSLSGWNEQFF
NA	TRBV29-1	NA	TRBJ1-2	TGCAGCGTTGTTACTTCGGCAGGGGTAGTTGGCTACACCTTC	CSVVTSAGVVGYTF
NA	TRBV27	NA	TRBJ2-5	TGTGCCAGCAGTTTATCCACAGCCTCCCAAGAGACCCAGTACTTC	CASSLSTASQETQYF
NA	TRBV4-3	TRBD2	TRBJ2-1	TGCGCCAGCAGCCAAGATATGACGGCGGGAGTGTCCTACAATGAGCAGTTCTTC	CASSQDMTAGVSYNEQFF
NA	TRBV7-8	TRBD2	TRBJ2-3	TGTGCCAGCAGCTTAGTTCCGGTGGCGGGAGGGCCCAGCACAGATACGCAGTATTTT	CASSLVPVAGGPSTDTQYF
NA	TRBV6-1	TRBD1	TRBJ1-5	TGTGCCAGCAGTGCCTCACAGGGGGAGTTGGATCAGCCCCAGCATTTT	CASSASQGELDQPQHF
NA	TRBV27	NA	TRBJ2-1	TGTGCCAGCAGTTTTCAGGTGAGCTCCTACAATGAGCAGTTCTTC	CASSFQVSSYNEQFF
NA	TRBV29-1	NA	TRBJ2-1	TGCAGCGCCGGGTCTCGTGAGCAGTTCTTC	CSAGSREQFF
NA	TRBV3-1	NA	TRBJ2-2	TGTGCCAGCAGCCAAGACCGGTCCCTGGAGAACACCGGGGAGCTGTTTTTT	CASSQDRSLENTGELFF
NA	TRBV28	TRBD2	TRBJ2-7	TGTGCCAGCAGCTTGGACTCGGGGGGCGAGCAGTACTTC	CASSLDSGGEQYF
NA	TRBV2	TRBD2	TRBJ2-5	TGTGCCAGCAGTGGGAATAGCCCCGGGACTACCGGTCCCCAAGAGACCCAGTACTTC	CASSGNSPGTTGPQETQYF
NA	TRBV28	NA	TRBJ2-7	TGTGCCAGCAGTTTGGCCAGTGTAACCTACGAGCAGCACTTC	CASSLASVTYEQHF
NA	TRBV5-4	NA	TRBJ2-1	TGTGCCAGCAGCGACCTCGGGGACGACAGGGAGCAGTTCTTC	CASSDLGDDREQFF
NA	TRBV7-8	NA	TRBJ1-1	TGTGCCAGCAGCTTAGGCCAGGGAACTGAAGCTTTCTTT	CASSLGQGTEAFF
NA	TRBV27	NA	TRBJ1-5	TGTGCCAGCGGACGCGAGGGCTCCAGGCCCCAGCATTTT	CASGREGSRPQHF
NA	TRBV28	NA	TRBJ1-5	TGTGCCAGCACTCTATTGGCCGATCAGCCCCAGCATTTT	CASTLLADQPQHF
NA	TRBV28	NA	TRBJ1-2	TGTGCCAGCAGTTTATCGGGGAACTATGGCTACACCTTC	CASSLSGNYGYTF
NA	TRBV7-9	NA	TRBJ2-2	TGTGCCAGCAGCACCCTCGGGGAGCTGTTTTTT	CASSTLGELFF
NA	TRBV2	TRBD1	TRBJ2-1	TGTGCCAGAACAGGGGCGAATGAGCAGTTCTTC	CARTGANEQFF
NA	TRBV28	NA	TRBJ2-2	TGTGCCAGCAGTTTACAAGGGTACACCGGGGAGCTGTTTTTT	CASSLQGYTGELFF
NA	TRBV20-1	NA	TRBJ2-2	TGCAGTGCTAGAGATGCGTTTTCCCCAAACACCGGGGAGCTGTTTTTT	CSARDAFSPNTGELFF
NA	TRBV7-2	NA	TRBJ2-3	TGTGCCAGCAGCTTAGACCCCTTAGGGGTCACAGATACGCAGTATTTT	CASSLDPLGVTDTQYF
once	TRBV27	NA	TRBJ2-6	TGTGCCAGCACGGAAGTAGGGGCCAACGTCCTGACTTTC	CASTEVGANVLTF
NA	TRBV7-9	TRBD1	TRBJ2-3	TGTGCCAGCAGCTTAGTACAGGGGCCAGATACGCAGTATTTT	CASSLVQGPDTQYF
few	TRBV27	NA	TRBJ2-1	TGTGCCAGCAGTTTTAGGGGGGATGAGCAGTTCTTC	CASSFRGDEQFF
NA	TRBV24-1	TRBD1	TRBJ2-3	TGTGCCACCAGTGATGCATCACAGGGGACCTGGGATACGCAGTATTTT	CATSDASQGTWDTQYF
NA	TRBV23-1	TRBD2	TRBJ2-3	TGCGCCAGCAGTCACCGGGGGGTTAGCACAGATACGCAGTATTTT	CASSHRGVSTDTQYF
NA	TRBV28	NA	TRBJ2-3	TGTGCCAGCAGTTATACGCTCCGCACAGATACGCAGTATTTT	CASSYTLRTDTQYF
NA	TRBV28	NA	TRBJ2-5	TGTGCCAGCAGTTTCGTTACCGAAGAGACCCAGTACTTC	CASSFVTEETQYF
NA	TRBV4-3	NA	TRBJ1-5	TGCGCCAGCAGCCAAGATTCGACGGGTAGCAATCAGCCCCAGCATTTT	CASSQDSTGSNQPQHF
NA	TRBV3-1	NA	TRBJ1-5	TGTGCCAGCAGCCCGGAACAGGGAGGACAGCCCCAGCATTTT	CASSPEQGGQPQHF
NA	TRBV20-1	NA	TRBJ2-7	TGCAGTGCGCGATTGAGCTCGACGCGAGAGCAGTACTTC	CSARLSSTREQYF
NA	TRBV6-5	NA	TRBJ2-1	TGTGCCAGCAGTTACTCGTCCCAGGACCCTCCGAGCTCCTACAATGAGCAGTTCTTC	CASSYSSQDPPSSYNEQFF
NA	TRBV9	NA	TRBJ2-7	TGTGCCAGCAGCGTACGGGCGGCGAGCTCCTACGAGCAGTACTTC	CASSVRAASSYEQYF
NA	TRBV27	TRBD2	TRBJ2-1	TGTGCCAGCAGTTTGGGGCGGGAGTCCTACAATGAGCAGTTCTTC	CASSLGRESYNEQFF
NA	TRBV7-9	NA	TRBJ1-2	TGTGCCAGCAGCCCGAGAGGGTTGGACTATGGCTACACCTTC	CASSPRGLDYGYTF
few	TRBV12-3/TRBV12-4	NA	TRBJ2-4	TGTGCCAGCAGTTTGCAGCCGCAGGGAACGGACATTCAGTACTTC	CASSLQPQGTDIQYF
NA	TRBV5-6	NA	TRBJ2-1	TGTGCCAGCAGTTTTGGGAATGAGCAGTTCTTC	CASSFGNEQFF
NA	TRBV5-6	NA	TRBJ2-7	TGTGCCAGCAGCCCGAGCTCATCCGATTACGAGCAGTACTTC	CASSPSSSDYEQYF
NA	TRBV28	NA	TRBJ2-5	TGTGCCAGCAGTTCACTCCGGGACAAGAAGGAGACCCAGTACTTC	CASSSLRDKKETQYF
NA	TRBV3-1	NA	TRBJ1-3	TGTGCCAGCAGCCAAGATCCCCTCTCTGGAAACACCATATATTTT	CASSQDPLSGNTIYF
NA	TRBV7-6	NA	TRBJ2-1	TGTGCCAGCAGCCTAAGTACCGGTAGCTCCTACAATGAGCAGTTCTTC	CASSLSTGSSYNEQFF
NA	TRBV29-1	NA	TRBJ2-3	TGCAGCGTTGAACTCCGGCCAGATACGCAGTATTTT	CSVELRPDTQYF
NA	TRBV29-1	NA	TRBJ1-1	TGCAGCGTTGGGGGGGGAGAAGCTTTCTTT	CSVGGGEAFF
NA	TRBV5-1	NA	TRBJ2-1	TGCGCCAGCAGCTTATTAGCGGAGCAGTTCTTC	CASSLLAEQFF
NA	TRBV29-1	NA	TRBJ2-7	TGCAGCGTAGTGACAGGACCGAACGAGCAGTACTTC	CSVVTGPNEQYF
NA	TRBV10-3	NA	TRBJ1-5	TGTGCCATAAGAGACGGGGGCTACAATCAGCCCCAGCATTTT	CAIRDGGYNQPQHF
NA	TRBV4-2	NA	TRBJ2-1	TGTGCCAGCAGCCAAGTGGGTGTGGGCCTCCTTGACAATGAGCAGTTCTTC	CASSQVGVGLLDNEQFF
NA	TRBV7-9	NA	TRBJ1-5	TGTGCCAGCAGCTTGGGGCAAACCAATCAGCCCCAGCATTTT	CASSLGQTNQPQHF
NA	TRBV30	NA	TRBJ1-3	TGTGCCCACCCGGGGCCCGGAAACACCATATATTTT	CAHPGPGNTIYF